These T cell receptor beta chains were read from a single sample in a study of T cell responses to AZD1222 COVID-19 vaccine. This table comes from immunoSEQ multiplex PCR, and its TCRdb copy is limited to in-frame clones, with some not included. The sample has over 100,000 clones; about nine tenths are singletons. This specimen was peripheral blood, taken 28 days after the second AZD1222 dose. These receptors were collected from an adult who received the AZD1222 COVID-19 vaccine. CDR3s include the opening cysteine and the closing phenylalanine or tryptophan. Fields, in order: CDR3 DNA, CDR3 protein, V gene, D gene, clone size, J gene. D genes are given only for firm matches. Part of the rows lack a size; the others show once, few, many or a class for expanded clones.

CDR3nt: TGTGCCAGCAGTAGGGAGGGTGCAGGCTATGGCTACACCTTC
CDR3aa: CASSREGAGYGYTF
v_gene: TRBV2
d_gene: NA
abundance: NA
j_gene: TRBJ1-2

CDR3nt: TGTGCCTGGAGTGATTCGGCGGGGGGCCCTCGGAATGAGCAGTTCTTC
CDR3aa: CAWSDSAGGPRNEQFF
v_gene: TRBV30
d_gene: TRBD2
abundance: NA
j_gene: TRBJ2-1

CDR3nt: TGCGCCAGCAGCCAAAACAGGGGCTCAGGGCAATCCTACAATGAGCAGTTCTTC
CDR3aa: CASSQNRGSGQSYNEQFF
v_gene: TRBV4-1
d_gene: TRBD1
abundance: NA
j_gene: TRBJ2-1

CDR3nt: TGTGCCAGCAGCCAAGCCCCCTTGGGGCCCCAGCATTTT
CDR3aa: CASSQAPLGPQHF
v_gene: TRBV3-1/TRBV3-2
d_gene: NA
abundance: NA
j_gene: TRBJ1-5

CDR3nt: TGTGCCAGCAGTTACTTTCCGGTTACCTATGGCTACACCTTC
CDR3aa: CASSYFPVTYGYTF
v_gene: TRBV6-5
d_gene: NA
abundance: NA
j_gene: TRBJ1-2

CDR3nt: TGTGCCAGCAGCACTGGCCAAGGACAGGGAGTCAATCAGCCCCAGCATTTT
CDR3aa: CASSTGQGQGVNQPQHF
v_gene: TRBV7-9
d_gene: TRBD1
abundance: NA
j_gene: TRBJ1-5

CDR3nt: TGTGCCAGCAGCCAAGTAGGGGGGAGTTACTATGGCTACACCTTC
CDR3aa: CASSQVGGSYYGYTF
v_gene: TRBV4-2
d_gene: NA
abundance: NA
j_gene: TRBJ1-2

CDR3nt: TGTGCCAGCAGCCTGGACAGGGAGAGACATTCACCCCTCCACTTT
CDR3aa: CASSLDRERHSPLHF
v_gene: TRBV28
d_gene: TRBD1
abundance: NA
j_gene: TRBJ1-6

CDR3nt: TGTGCCAGCAGCCTTTCCCGGGACAGGTCTTTCTACGAGCAGTACTTC
CDR3aa: CASSLSRDRSFYEQYF
v_gene: TRBV11-2
d_gene: TRBD1
abundance: NA
j_gene: TRBJ2-7

CDR3nt: TGCGCCAGCAGCGGCGCTGGGGGCGCCGGGGAGCTGTTTTTT
CDR3aa: CASSGAGGAGELFF
v_gene: TRBV5-1
d_gene: NA
abundance: NA
j_gene: TRBJ2-2

CDR3nt: TGTGCCAGCTCACTCCAATGGACTAGCGGCTCCTACAATGAGCAGTTCTTC
CDR3aa: CASSLQWTSGSYNEQFF
v_gene: TRBV18
d_gene: TRBD2
abundance: few
j_gene: TRBJ2-1

CDR3nt: TGTGCCAGCAGCCGAACTACAGGGACTGGGGCCAACGTCCTGACTTTC
CDR3aa: CASSRTTGTGANVLTF
v_gene: TRBV3-1/TRBV3-2
d_gene: NA
abundance: NA
j_gene: TRBJ2-6

CDR3nt: TGTGCCAGCAGTCGAGGGGCGGGTGTCGGGGAGCTGTTTTTT
CDR3aa: CASSRGAGVGELFF
v_gene: TRBV28
d_gene: NA
abundance: NA
j_gene: TRBJ2-2

CDR3nt: TGTGCCAGCAGCCAAGGAGTCGACGAGCAGTACTTC
CDR3aa: CASSQGVDEQYF
v_gene: TRBV3-1/TRBV3-2
d_gene: NA
abundance: NA
j_gene: TRBJ2-7

CDR3nt: TGTGCCAGCAGCCAAGTCCAGGGACCAATTCGCTCCAACTATGGCTACACCTTC
CDR3aa: CASSQVQGPIRSNYGYTF
v_gene: TRBV3-1/TRBV3-2
d_gene: NA
abundance: once
j_gene: TRBJ1-2

CDR3nt: TGTGCCAGCAGTGTTCGGGCGGGGGGTATATCCAACTATGGCTACACCTTC
CDR3aa: CASSVRAGGISNYGYTF
v_gene: TRBV6-1
d_gene: NA
abundance: NA
j_gene: TRBJ1-2

CDR3nt: TGCAGCGTTGAAAGAGGGCAGTCAGAGACCCAGTACTTC
CDR3aa: CSVERGQSETQYF
v_gene: TRBV29-1
d_gene: NA
abundance: NA
j_gene: TRBJ2-5

CDR3nt: TGCGCCAGCAGGATATCCGGGACTAGCGGTTACAATGAGCAGTTCTTC
CDR3aa: CASRISGTSGYNEQFF
v_gene: TRBV10-2
d_gene: TRBD2
abundance: NA
j_gene: TRBJ2-1

CDR3nt: TGTGCCAGCTCTCTTACTCCGGGACAGGTTTGGTATGAGCAGTTCTTC
CDR3aa: CASSLTPGQVWYEQFF
v_gene: TRBV18
d_gene: TRBD1
abundance: NA
j_gene: TRBJ2-1

CDR3nt: TGTGCCAGCAGCTTAGGAGGCTCTGGAAACACCATATATTTT
CDR3aa: CASSLGGSGNTIYF
v_gene: TRBV7-9
d_gene: NA
abundance: NA
j_gene: TRBJ1-3

CDR3nt: TGTGCCAGCAGTCGAAGCAATGAGCAGTTCTTC
CDR3aa: CASSRSNEQFF
v_gene: TRBV14
d_gene: NA
abundance: NA
j_gene: TRBJ2-1

CDR3nt: TGTGCCAGCAGCCAAGTAGGTTACGAGCAGTACTTC
CDR3aa: CASSQVGYEQYF
v_gene: TRBV3-1/TRBV3-2
d_gene: NA
abundance: NA
j_gene: TRBJ2-7

CDR3nt: TGTGCCAGCAGTCGAGGGTACTACGAGCAGTACTTC
CDR3aa: CASSRGYYEQYF
v_gene: TRBV12-3/TRBV12-4
d_gene: NA
abundance: NA
j_gene: TRBJ2-7

CDR3nt: TGTGCCTGGATCCTTACCACGAGAGTACCCTACGAGCAGTACTTC
CDR3aa: CAWILTTRVPYEQYF
v_gene: TRBV30
d_gene: NA
abundance: NA
j_gene: TRBJ2-7

CDR3nt: TGTGCCAGCAGTGATGGGGCGGGAGGCCTCACCTACAATGAGCAGTTCTTC
CDR3aa: CASSDGAGGLTYNEQFF
v_gene: TRBV6-1
d_gene: TRBD2
abundance: NA
j_gene: TRBJ2-1

CDR3nt: TGTGCCACCAGTGATTTGGAGGGGCGTAGCTACACCTTC
CDR3aa: CATSDLEGRSYTF
v_gene: TRBV24-1
d_gene: NA
abundance: NA
j_gene: TRBJ1-2

CDR3nt: TGTGCCAGCAGTGCGGGGATTCTCTACGAGCAGTACTTC
CDR3aa: CASSAGILYEQYF
v_gene: TRBV2
d_gene: NA
abundance: few
j_gene: TRBJ2-7

CDR3nt: TGTGCCATCAGTGAGTCGGCCGGGACAGGGAGTGAGCCCCAGCATTTT
CDR3aa: CAISESAGTGSEPQHF
v_gene: TRBV10-3
d_gene: TRBD1
abundance: NA
j_gene: TRBJ1-5

CDR3nt: TGTGCCAGCAGACTAGCGGGAAGAGGGGAGCAGTTCTTC
CDR3aa: CASRLAGRGEQFF
v_gene: TRBV28
d_gene: TRBD2
abundance: NA
j_gene: TRBJ2-1

CDR3nt: TGTGCCAGCAGCCAAGGCCCGGGAAACTATGGCTACACCTTC
CDR3aa: CASSQGPGNYGYTF
v_gene: TRBV3-1/TRBV3-2
d_gene: NA
abundance: NA
j_gene: TRBJ1-2

CDR3nt: TGTGCCAGTAGTATAGATTCCAGGGGGTCCCCCTACAATGAGCAGTTCTTC
CDR3aa: CASSIDSRGSPYNEQFF
v_gene: TRBV19
d_gene: TRBD1
abundance: once
j_gene: TRBJ2-1

CDR3nt: TGTGCCAGGTTAATTAGAATTTTGGGACTGCACTATGGCTACACCTTC
CDR3aa: CARLIRILGLHYGYTF
v_gene: TRBV7-2
d_gene: NA
abundance: NA
j_gene: TRBJ1-2

CDR3nt: TGTGCCAGCAGTCTAAGACAGGGGGATGGCTACACCTTC
CDR3aa: CASSLRQGDGYTF
v_gene: TRBV5-6
d_gene: TRBD1
abundance: NA
j_gene: TRBJ1-2

CDR3nt: TGCGCCACCAGCCTGGAACTCCGGCGACCAGGGTCTGGGGCCAACGTCCTGACTTTC
CDR3aa: CATSLELRRPGSGANVLTF
v_gene: TRBV5-1
d_gene: NA
abundance: NA
j_gene: TRBJ2-6

CDR3nt: TGTGCCAGCAGCCTGCAAGGACTAGCGGGAGCTGACGATGAGCAGTTCTTC
CDR3aa: CASSLQGLAGADDEQFF
v_gene: TRBV5-8
d_gene: TRBD2
abundance: few
j_gene: TRBJ2-1

CDR3nt: TGTGCCAGCAGTTTTACAGGGAGGAAAGAGACCCAGTACTTC
CDR3aa: CASSFTGRKETQYF
v_gene: TRBV11-2
d_gene: NA
abundance: NA
j_gene: TRBJ2-5

CDR3nt: TGTGCCAGCAGCTTAGATGTGAACACCGGGGAGCTGTTTTTT
CDR3aa: CASSLDVNTGELFF
v_gene: TRBV7-9
d_gene: NA
abundance: NA
j_gene: TRBJ2-2

CDR3nt: TGTGCCAGCAGCTTAGACCACAGGTACGAGCAGTACTTC
CDR3aa: CASSLDHRYEQYF
v_gene: TRBV7-3
d_gene: NA
abundance: NA
j_gene: TRBJ2-7

CDR3nt: TGCGCCAGCAGCCGACTACCGGGACAGGATAATTCACCCCTCCACTTT
CDR3aa: CASSRLPGQDNSPLHF
v_gene: TRBV5-1
d_gene: TRBD1
abundance: NA
j_gene: TRBJ1-6

CDR3nt: TGTGCCAGTTCGGAAGGGGGCAATAATTCACCCCTCCACTTT
CDR3aa: CASSEGGNNSPLHF
v_gene: TRBV19
d_gene: TRBD1
abundance: NA
j_gene: TRBJ1-6

CDR3nt: TGTGCCAGCAGCTCAGGACGGCTAATAACAAGCAATCAGCCCCAGCATTTT
CDR3aa: CASSSGRLITSNQPQHF
v_gene: TRBV5-8
d_gene: NA
abundance: few
j_gene: TRBJ1-5

CDR3nt: TGTGCCAGTAGTATAGTTACAGGGGTCACAGATACGCAGTATTTT
CDR3aa: CASSIVTGVTDTQYF
v_gene: TRBV19
d_gene: TRBD1
abundance: NA
j_gene: TRBJ2-3

CDR3nt: TGTGCCAGCAGGCGGGGACTAGCGGGCTTCTACGAGCAGTACTTC
CDR3aa: CASRRGLAGFYEQYF
v_gene: TRBV6-5
d_gene: TRBD2
abundance: NA
j_gene: TRBJ2-7

CDR3nt: TGTGCCAGCAGCCAGCTAGCGGGAGTGTGGGGCAATGAGCAGTTCTTC
CDR3aa: CASSQLAGVWGNEQFF
v_gene: TRBV7-8
d_gene: TRBD2
abundance: few
j_gene: TRBJ2-1

CDR3nt: TGTGCTAGTGGTTTGGCTAAGGGATCCGGCACTGAAGCTTTCTTT
CDR3aa: CASGLAKGSGTEAFF
v_gene: TRBV12-5
d_gene: NA
abundance: NA
j_gene: TRBJ1-1

CDR3nt: TGTGCCAGCAGTTTCGGGGCACGTTCCTACGAGCAGTACTTC
CDR3aa: CASSFGARSYEQYF
v_gene: TRBV28
d_gene: NA
abundance: NA
j_gene: TRBJ2-7

CDR3nt: TGTGCCATCAGTGAGTCGACTGGGGCTTCTGGCTACACCTTC
CDR3aa: CAISESTGASGYTF
v_gene: TRBV10-3
d_gene: NA
abundance: NA
j_gene: TRBJ1-2